This T cell receptor beta chain originates from a study of blood T cell repertoires in COVID-19. Study-level background: The origin of the acute and convalescent COVID-19 samples was the United States, Italy and Spain. T cells, B-cell-depleted T cells, or PBMCs supplied cDNA or gDNA.

V gave up 4 bases and J gave up 0 bases, with 7 bases separating them. The CDR3 is 13 residues long. The germline V gene encodes CDR1 SGHRS and CDR2 YFSETQ. Per the study methods: Using reference gene primer amplification, nucleated cell counts were estimated. Profiled with immunoSEQ multiplex PCR; TCRdb holds only in-frame clones, not every one. The V and J calls and clone size are taken from that table; D and trimming were inferred from the DNA. Among roughly 300,000 clones, about 87% were seen once, and the ten largest hold around 7.8%. The sample consisted of peripheral blood. The clonotype comes from a woman aged 45-60 years who had recovered from COVID-19. The V gene is TRBV5-1, the J gene TRBJ1-1; unclear D gene. CDR3 nucleotide sequence: TGCGCCAGCAGCGGGCAGATGAACACTGAAGCTTTCTTT. Encoded protein: CASSGQMNTEAFF.